This T cell receptor beta chain was obtained from a study of blood T cell repertoires in COVID-19. This study enrolled people aged roughly 18 to 89 from 20 to 25 US geographic areas. Produced via immunoSEQ multiplex PCR; TCRdb's table is partial and in-frame only. Of 260,000 or so clones in the sample, 86% were seen once. Deletions cut 0 bases from V and 4 bases from J, with 14 bases between. In germline, CDR1 is SGHNT, CDR2 YYREEE (reference sequence). This CDR3 has 16 residues. The receptor comes from a man aged 18 to 35 who had recovered from COVID-19. Source material: PBMCs or T cells enriched from blood (not recorded which). The chain couples TRBV5-4 to TRBJ1-5; unclear D gene. CDR3 sequence: CASSLVSGRGNQPQHF. The DNA for the CDR3 is TGTGCCAGCAGCTTGGTGTCTGGGAGAGGAAATCAGCCCCAGCATTTT.